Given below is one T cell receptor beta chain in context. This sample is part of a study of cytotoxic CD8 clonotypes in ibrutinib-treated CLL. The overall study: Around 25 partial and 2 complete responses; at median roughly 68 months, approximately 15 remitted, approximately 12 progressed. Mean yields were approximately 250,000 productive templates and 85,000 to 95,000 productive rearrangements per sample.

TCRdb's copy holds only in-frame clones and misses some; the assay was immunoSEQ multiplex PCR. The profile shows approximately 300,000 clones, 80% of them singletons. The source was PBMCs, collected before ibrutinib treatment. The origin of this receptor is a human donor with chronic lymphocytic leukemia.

In nucleotides, the CDR3 is TGTGCCAGCAGTTACTCGGTCAGGGATGGCTACACCTTC. Translating gives CASSYSVRDGYTF. The chain joins TRBV6-6 to TRBJ1-2; maybe TRBD1 (5 bases). This CDR3 is built from 13 residues. Per the germline V gene, CDR1 is MNHNY and CDR2 is SVGAGI (reference sequence). With 0 bases removed from V and 6 bases from J, the gap between germline ends came to 8 bases.